The clone carrying this T cell receptor beta chain was recorded a few times. Antigen specificity is unknown. The data stem from a study of regulatory T cells in long-lasting Graves disease. The study's findings and limits: In persistent patients, shared public clonotypes (approximately 3,000) outnumbered those in new patients (almost 1,000).

The CDR3 covers 15 residues. J lost 4 bases, V lost 3 bases, and 6 bases had no gene match. CDR1 is MDHEN and CDR2 is SYDVKM in the germline V gene. Relying on iRepertoire HTBI primers and Arm-PCR of CDR3 regions, the team built TCR beta libraries. MiXCR, run by TCRdb on the multiplex PCR reads, gives a single entry per CDR3 protein. This sample carries about 500,000 distinct CDR3 sequences, more than 10% of them seen once, and the ten largest clones take roughly 9.3%. The time point: newly diagnosed GD, antithyroid drugs for less than 3 months. Isolated PBMC RNA provided the starting material for the TCR library. These same records also appear under a second study, on T cells in Graves' hyperthyroidism and ophthalmopathy.

The chain has TRBV28 and TRBJ2-4, with 7 bases aligning to TRBD2. This specimen was peripheral blood mononuclear cells (PBMCs), taken at new diagnosis, from a patient treated with antithyroid drugs. This TCR was sampled from a young woman with Graves disease. This chain's CDR3 is CASSLDGREKNIQYF. The CDR3 DNA follows: TGTGCCAGCAGTTTGGATGGGAGGGAGAAAAACATTCAGTACTTC. Based on the CDR3 plus reference TRBV28 and TRBJ2-4, the full variable domain is DVKVTQSSRYLVKRTGEKVFLECVQDMDHENMFWYRQDPGLGLRLIYFSYDVKMKEKGDIPEGYSVSREKKERFSLILESASTNQTSMYLCASSLDGREKNIQYFGAGTRLSVL.